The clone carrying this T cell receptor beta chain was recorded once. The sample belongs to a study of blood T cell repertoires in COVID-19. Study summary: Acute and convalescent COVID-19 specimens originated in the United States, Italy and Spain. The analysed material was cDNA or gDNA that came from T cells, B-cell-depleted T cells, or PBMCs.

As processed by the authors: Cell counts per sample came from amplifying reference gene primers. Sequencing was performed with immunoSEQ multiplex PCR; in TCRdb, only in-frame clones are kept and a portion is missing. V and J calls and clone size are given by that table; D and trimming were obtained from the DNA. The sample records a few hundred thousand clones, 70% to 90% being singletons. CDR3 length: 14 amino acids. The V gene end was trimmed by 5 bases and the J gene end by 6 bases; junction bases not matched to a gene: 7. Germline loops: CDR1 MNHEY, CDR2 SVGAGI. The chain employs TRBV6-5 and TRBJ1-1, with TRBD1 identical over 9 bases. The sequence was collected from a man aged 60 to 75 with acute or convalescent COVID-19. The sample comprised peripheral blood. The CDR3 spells CASSPGQGFAEAFF. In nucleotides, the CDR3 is TGTGCCAGCAGTCCAGGACAGGGGTTCGCTGAAGCTTTCTTT.